The source of this T cell receptor beta chain is a study of T cells in Graves' hyperthyroidism and ophthalmopathy. RNA transcripts gave rise to amplified TCR beta CDR3 regions. Primed by the HTBI set, a first-round RT-PCR was run on the TCR CDR3. TCRdb re-derived calls from the multiplex PCR reads in MiXCR, one entry per CDR3 protein. The sample includes roughly 500,000 distinct CDR3 sequences, roughly 15% of them seen just once. Germline-derived CDR1 and CDR2 are LNHNV and YYDKDF (reference sequence). V was trimmed by 2 bases and J by 2 bases, leaving 9 bases between them. The CDR3 consists of 14 residues. This clonotype was observed a few times.

The sequence derives from a young woman with Graves' ophthalmopathy. Sequenced: blood. The gene calls are TRBV15 and TRBJ1-1; D unresolved. CDR3 bases: TGTGCCACCAGCAGACCCGAGCCCAACACTGAAGCTTTCTTT. Protein product: CATSRPEPNTEAFF.